The 10 T cell receptor beta chains below all came from one sample that was sequenced in a study of blood T cell repertoires in COVID-19. Assay: immunoSEQ multiplex PCR; the TCRdb copy retains only in-frame clones and omits some. The sample lists approximately 390,000 clones; roughly 89% were seen once. What was sequenced was peripheral blood. These TCRs come from a man between 18 and 35 years old with active or convalescent COVID-19.

The J gene is TRBJ1-5, the V gene TRBV28; perhaps TRBD1 as D (5 bases). Trimming pared 7 bases from V and 15 bases from J, leaving 22 bases between. CDR1 is MDHEN, CDR2 SYDVKM, per germline. This CDR3 region has 13 residues. The CDR3 coding sequence is TGTGCCAGCACCTCAGGGAAGTCGATCCCGAGGCATTTT. It is translated as CASTSGKSIPRHF.

The chain is built from TRBV6-2 or TRBV6-3 and TRBJ1-5; 9 nucleotides match TRBD1. V lost 6 bases and J lost 6; bases outside the gene matches: 6. The CDR3 has 14 residues. CDR1 MNHEY and CDR2 SVGEGT come from the germline V gene. The DNA of the CDR3 is TGTGCCAGCAGCGACAGGGGGGAAGCTCAGCCCCAGCATTTT. Protein sequence: CASSDRGEAQPQHF.

In regard to this clone: This specimen includes other DNA sequences encoding the same CDR3. The J gene is TRBJ2-7, the V gene TRBV9, with 12 bases matching TRBD2. This CDR3 has 15 residues. Trimming cost V 0 bases and J 4 bases; bases outside gene matches: 2. Germline values: CDR1 SGDLS, CDR2 YYNGEE. The chain's CDR3 is CASSVGLAGAYEQYF. CDR3 nucleotide sequence: TGTGCCAGCAGCGTAGGACTAGCGGGAGCGTACGAGCAGTACTTC.

The V call is TRBV28, the J call TRBJ2-7; possibly TRBD2 for D (5 bases). CDR3 length: 11 residues. Trimming removed 11 bases from V and 3 bases from J, with 11 bases in between. Germline V gene data show CDR1 as MDHEN and CDR2 as SYDVKM. The CDR3 DNA follows: TGTGCCGCAAAACGGGACTACGAGCAGTACTTC. It specifies CAAKRDYEQYF.

This sequence joins TRBV5-4 and TRBJ2-1; a possible D gene is TRBD1 (6 bases). The CDR3 has 16 residues. The V end was cut by 3 bases, the J end by 7 bases, with 20 bases between. Germline V gene lookup returns CDR1 SGHNT and CDR2 YYREEE (reference sequence). The CDR3 protein is CASSWGTYRARNEQFF. The CDR3 DNA is TGTGCCAGCAGCTGGGGGACCTACAGGGCCAGGAATGAGCAGTTCTTC.

The rearrangement uses TRBV7-8 and TRBJ1-3; tentative D call: TRBD1 (6 bases). Trimming took off 5 bases at V and 0 bases at J, with 23 bases between the two ends. This CDR3 is built from 19 residues. Germline CDR1 is SGHVS and CDR2 is FQNEAQ. Here the CDR3 reads CASSPVRRGGGFSGNTIYF. CDR3 sequence (DNA): TGTGCCAGCAGCCCCGTCCGGAGGGGGGGAGGATTCTCTGGAAACACCATATATTTT.

The V and J genes are TRBV11-2 and TRBJ1-3; the D gene is possibly TRBD1 (6 bases). V gave up 5 bases and J gave up 0 bases, with 11 bases separating them. Germline V gene sequence: CDR1 SGHAT, CDR2 FQNNGV. CDR3 length: 15 residues. CDR3: CASSPVRGSGNTIYF. The CDR3 nucleotides are TGTGCCAGCAGCCCCGTCAGGGGCTCTGGAAACACCATATATTTT.

The rearrangement uses TRBV2 and TRBJ2-7; TRBD2 is a possible D gene (5 bases). Trimming took 2 bases from V and 4 from J, leaving 6 bases between them. Looked up from germline, CDR1 is SNHLY and CDR2 is FYNNEI. There are 12 residues in the CDR3. Here the CDR3 DNA reads TGTGCCAGCAGTGAAACGGGATACGAGCAGTACTTC. Translation gives CASSETGYEQYF.

J is TRBJ1-5 and V is TRBV27; 8 bases match TRBD1. The CDR3 contains 15 residues. With 1 base clipped from V and 6 bases from J, the junction kept 5 bases outside the gene matches. Germline V gene data show CDR1 as MNHEY and CDR2 as SMNVEV (reference sequence). CDR3 in amino acids: CASSLLAGGFQPQHF. DNA of the CDR3: TGTGCCAGCAGTTTATTGGCAGGGGGCTTTCAGCCCCAGCATTTT.

The rearrangement joins TRBV28 to TRBJ2-2; 9 bases fit TRBD1. Germline V gene lookup returns CDR1 MDHEN and CDR2 SYDVKM. Trimming at V came to 6 bases and at J to 6 bases, leaving 11 bases not matched to a gene. The CDR3 spans 16 residues. The CDR3 bases are TGTGCCAGCAGAACCCGGGGGACAGGGCTGGCCGGGGAGCTGTTTTTT. It specifies CASRTRGTGLAGELFF.